These T cell receptor beta chains were read from a single sample in a study of cytomegalovirus exposure and HLA in healthy donors. Clones were read by immunoSEQ multiplex PCR, and TCRdb kept only the in-frame ones, dropping some. Its table lists approximately 45,000 clones. The sequenced material came from PBMCs. Receptors originate from a male donor in good health and CMV-seronegative. The CDR3 runs from the conserved cysteine through the conserved F or W. Each record gives: V gene, J gene, D gene, CDR3 protein, CDR3 DNA. D genes are given only for firm matches.

v_call: TRBV6-5
j_call: TRBJ2-1
d_call: TRBD2
cdr3_aa: CASSSLAGGKDNEQFF
cdr3_nt: TGTGCCAGCAGTTCTTTAGCGGGGGGGAAAGACAATGAGCAGTTCTTC

v_call: TRBV30
j_call: TRBJ1-4
d_call: TRBD1
cdr3_aa: CAGPGQGDEKLFF
cdr3_nt: TGTGCCGGGCCGGGACAGGGGGATGAAAAACTGTTTTTT

v_call: TRBV4-3
j_call: TRBJ1-1
d_call: .
cdr3_aa: CASSQDLRLNTEAFF
cdr3_nt: TGCGCCAGCAGCCAAGACTTGAGGCTGAACACTGAAGCTTTCTTT

v_call: TRBV9
j_call: TRBJ2-7
d_call: .
cdr3_aa: CASSANGGSYEQYF
cdr3_nt: TGTGCCAGCAGCGCCAACGGGGGCTCCTACGAGCAGTACTTC

v_call: TRBV4-1
j_call: TRBJ1-1
d_call: .
cdr3_aa: CASTPSTVRGTEAFF
cdr3_nt: TGCGCCAGCACCCCAAGCACCGTCCGGGGGACTGAAGCTTTCTTT

v_call: TRBV5-1
j_call: TRBJ2-2
d_call: TRBD1
cdr3_aa: CASRLSGGGTGELFF
cdr3_nt: TGCGCCAGCAGATTGTCAGGGGGCGGAACCGGGGAGCTGTTTTTT

v_call: TRBV7-2
j_call: TRBJ2-2
d_call: TRBD2
cdr3_aa: CASRPSGASNTGELFF
cdr3_nt: TGTGCCAGCAGACCCAGCGGGGCGTCGAACACCGGGGAGCTGTTTTTT

v_call: TRBV11-2
j_call: TRBJ1-2
d_call: .
cdr3_aa: CASSFAGANYGYTF
cdr3_nt: TGTGCCAGCAGCTTTGCCGGGGCTAACTATGGCTACACCTTC

v_call: TRBV6-6
j_call: TRBJ2-5
d_call: .
cdr3_aa: CASRLIDRPTETQYF
cdr3_nt: TGTGCCAGCAGACTAATAGACAGGCCGACAGAGACCCAGTACTTC

v_call: TRBV4-2
j_call: TRBJ2-7
d_call: TRBD2
cdr3_aa: CASSHPGTSGFYEQYF
cdr3_nt: TGTGCCAGCAGCCACCCCGGGACTAGCGGATTCTACGAGCAGTACTTC

v_call: TRBV5-8
j_call: TRBJ2-1
d_call: .
cdr3_aa: CASSNGQTYNEQFF
cdr3_nt: TGTGCCAGCAGCAACGGACAAACCTACAATGAGCAGTTCTTC

v_call: TRBV7-2
j_call: TRBJ2-7
d_call: .
cdr3_aa: CASSFPSYEQYF
cdr3_nt: TGTGCCAGCAGCTTCCCCTCCTACGAGCAGTACTTC

v_call: TRBV4-1
j_call: TRBJ2-1
d_call: TRBD2
cdr3_aa: CASSQAGVVAGGFLEQFF
cdr3_nt: TGCGCCAGCAGCCAAGCTGGGGTTGTGGCGGGGGGGTTCCTTGAGCAGTTCTTC

v_call: TRBV6-1
j_call: TRBJ2-1
d_call: .
cdr3_aa: CASRNYIGGDNEQFF
cdr3_nt: TGTGCCAGCAGGAATTACATAGGCGGTGATAATGAGCAGTTCTTC

v_call: TRBV6-6
j_call: TRBJ1-1
d_call: .
cdr3_aa: CASSTRDTGPWEAFF
cdr3_nt: TGTGCCAGCAGCACCCGGGACACGGGACCTTGGGAAGCTTTCTTT

v_call: TRBV5-1
j_call: TRBJ2-7
d_call: TRBD1
cdr3_aa: CASSFGQGQEQYF
cdr3_nt: TGCGCCAGCAGCTTCGGACAGGGCCAGGAGCAGTACTTC

v_call: TRBV10-3
j_call: TRBJ1-1
d_call: .
cdr3_aa: CAISENRANTEAFF
cdr3_nt: TGTGCCATCAGTGAGAACAGGGCGAATACTGAAGCTTTCTTT

v_call: TRBV11-3
j_call: TRBJ2-3
d_call: TRBD1
cdr3_aa: CASSHVRDREDGDTQYF
cdr3_nt: TGTGCCAGCAGCCATGTTAGGGACAGGGAGGACGGCGATACGCAGTATTTT

v_call: TRBV7-6
j_call: TRBJ2-5
d_call: .
cdr3_aa: CASSLQETQYF
cdr3_nt: TGTGCCAGCAGCCTTCAAGAGACCCAGTACTTC

v_call: TRBV5-1
j_call: TRBJ1-2
d_call: TRBD1
cdr3_aa: CASSLGPGTGYYGYTF
cdr3_nt: TGCGCCAGCAGCCTCGGTCCCGGGACAGGGTATTATGGCTACACCTTC

v_call: TRBV5-6
j_call: TRBJ2-1
d_call: .
cdr3_aa: CASNRVPYNEQFF
cdr3_nt: TGTGCCAGCAACAGGGTACCCTACAATGAGCAGTTCTTC

v_call: TRBV29-1
j_call: TRBJ2-7
d_call: TRBD1
cdr3_aa: CSAEGQSYEQYF
cdr3_nt: TGCAGCGCCGAGGGACAGTCCTACGAGCAGTACTTC